This T cell receptor beta chain was recorded in a study of blood T cells in healthy people across ages. Comment on this clonotype: Its antigen is not known. One junction end disagrees with the germline gene, perhaps due to a read error.

CDR3 length: 12 residues. Per the germline V gene, CDR1 is MNHEY and CDR2 is SVGEGT. The use of a sample-barcoded 5' primer and a J-beta primer mix characterized a second PCR of 7 to 11 cycles. MiXCR, run by TCRdb on the 5' RACE reads, gives a single entry per CDR3 protein. The table shows roughly 800,000 distinct CDR3 sequences, with roughly 60% occurring only once. Notes on the study in general: Getting older went along with TCR beta diversity per million T cells dropping roughly linearly.

This TCR was recovered from a man aged 30-40 years in good health. V and J are TRBV6-2 or TRBV6-3 and TRBJ2-1, with unresolved D. Sequenced material: blood. The CDR3 region is CASTDRYNERFF. The DNA for the CDR3 is TGTGCCAGCACCGATCGATACAATGAGCGGTTCTTC.